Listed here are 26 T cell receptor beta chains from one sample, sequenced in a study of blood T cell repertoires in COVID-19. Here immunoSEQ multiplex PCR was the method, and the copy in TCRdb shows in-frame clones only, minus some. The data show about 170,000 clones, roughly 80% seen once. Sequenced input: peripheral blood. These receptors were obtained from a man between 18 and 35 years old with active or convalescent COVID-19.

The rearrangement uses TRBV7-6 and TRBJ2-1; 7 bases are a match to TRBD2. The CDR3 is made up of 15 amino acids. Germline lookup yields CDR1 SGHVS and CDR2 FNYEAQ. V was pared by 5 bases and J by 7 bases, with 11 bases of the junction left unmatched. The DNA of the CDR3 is TGTGCCAGCAGCGCCCAAGGGGCGGGGGTTAATGAGCAGTTCTTC. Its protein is CASSAQGAGVNEQFF.

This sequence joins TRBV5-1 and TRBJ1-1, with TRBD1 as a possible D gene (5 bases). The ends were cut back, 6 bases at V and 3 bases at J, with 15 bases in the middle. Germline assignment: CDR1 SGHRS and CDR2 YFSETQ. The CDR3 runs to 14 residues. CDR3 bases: TGCGCCAGCAACTGGGGGGGAGACGACACTGAAGCTTTCTTT. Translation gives CASNWGGDDTEAFF.

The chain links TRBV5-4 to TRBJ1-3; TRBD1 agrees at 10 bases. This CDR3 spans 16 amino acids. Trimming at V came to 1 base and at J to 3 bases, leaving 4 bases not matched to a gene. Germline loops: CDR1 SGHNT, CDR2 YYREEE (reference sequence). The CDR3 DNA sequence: TGTGCCAGCAGCTTGATGCGGGACAGGGGTGGAAACACCATATATTTT. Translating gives CASSLMRDRGGNTIYF.

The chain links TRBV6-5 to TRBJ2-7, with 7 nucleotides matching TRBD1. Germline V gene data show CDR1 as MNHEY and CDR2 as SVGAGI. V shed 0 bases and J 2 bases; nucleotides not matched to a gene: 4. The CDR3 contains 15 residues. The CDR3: CASSYSQGRAYEQYF. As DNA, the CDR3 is TGTGCCAGCAGTTACTCACAGGGGCGAGCCTACGAGCAGTACTTC.

CDR3 loop: CSASLGTNPNNSPEAGANVLTF. The CDR3 region has the DNA TGCAGTGCTAGTTTGGGGACAAACCCGAACAATAGCCCTGAGGCTGGGGCCAACGTCCTGACTTTC. The chain couples TRBV20-1 to TRBJ2-6, with D possibly being TRBD1 (6 bases). Trimming left V 3 bases short and J 2 bases short, with 32 bases between. CDR1 is DFQATT, CDR2 SNEGSKA, per germline (reference sequence). This CDR3 contains 22 residues.

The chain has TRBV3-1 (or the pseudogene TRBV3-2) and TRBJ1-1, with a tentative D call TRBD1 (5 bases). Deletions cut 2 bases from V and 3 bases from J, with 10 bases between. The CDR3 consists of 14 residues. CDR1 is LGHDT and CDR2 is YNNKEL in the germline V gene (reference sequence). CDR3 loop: CASSQSDRHTEAFF. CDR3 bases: TGTGCCAGCAGCCAAAGCGACAGACACACTGAAGCTTTCTTT.

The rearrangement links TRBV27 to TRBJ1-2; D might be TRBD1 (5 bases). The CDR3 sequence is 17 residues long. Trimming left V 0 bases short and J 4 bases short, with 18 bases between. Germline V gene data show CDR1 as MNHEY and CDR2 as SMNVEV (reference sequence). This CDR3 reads CASSLSIGAAISYGYTF. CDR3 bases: TGTGCCAGCAGTTTATCGATAGGGGCAGCTATCAGCTATGGCTACACCTTC.

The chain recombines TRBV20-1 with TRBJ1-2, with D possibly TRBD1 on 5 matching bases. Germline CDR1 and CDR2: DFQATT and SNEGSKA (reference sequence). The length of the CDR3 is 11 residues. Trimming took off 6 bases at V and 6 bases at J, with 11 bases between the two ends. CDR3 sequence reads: CSAPLGDGYTF. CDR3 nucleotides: TGCAGTGCCCCCTTAGGGGATGGCTACACCTTC.

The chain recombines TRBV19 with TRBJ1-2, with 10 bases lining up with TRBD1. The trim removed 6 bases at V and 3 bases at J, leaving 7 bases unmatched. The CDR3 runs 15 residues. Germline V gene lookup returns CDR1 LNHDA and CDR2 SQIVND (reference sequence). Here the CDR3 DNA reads TGTGCCAGTAGGGCCGGGACAGGGGTCGACTATGGCTACACCTTC. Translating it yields CASRAGTGVDYGYTF.

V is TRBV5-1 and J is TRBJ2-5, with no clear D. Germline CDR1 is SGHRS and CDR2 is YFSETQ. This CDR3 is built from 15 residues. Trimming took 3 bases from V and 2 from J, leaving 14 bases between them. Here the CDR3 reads CASSSPLAAQETQYF. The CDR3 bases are TGCGCCAGCAGCTCCCCTTTGGCGGCTCAAGAGACCCAGTACTTC.

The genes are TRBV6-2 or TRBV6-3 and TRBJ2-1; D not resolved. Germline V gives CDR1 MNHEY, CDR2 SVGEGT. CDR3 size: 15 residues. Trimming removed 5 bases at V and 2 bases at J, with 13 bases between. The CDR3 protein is CASSQRTGAYNEQFF. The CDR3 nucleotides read TGTGCCAGCAGTCAACGAACTGGAGCCTACAATGAGCAGTTCTTC.

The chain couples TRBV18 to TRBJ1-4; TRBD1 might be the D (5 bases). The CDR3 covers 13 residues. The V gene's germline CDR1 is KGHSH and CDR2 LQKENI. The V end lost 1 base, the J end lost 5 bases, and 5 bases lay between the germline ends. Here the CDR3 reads CASSPRQNEKLFF. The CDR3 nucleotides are TGTGCCAGCTCACCACGACAGAATGAAAAACTGTTTTTT. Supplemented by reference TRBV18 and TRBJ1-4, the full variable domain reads NAGVMQNPRHLVRRRGQEARLRCSPMKGHSHVYWYRQLPEEGLKFMVYLQKENIIDESGMPKERFSAEFPKEGPSILRIQQVVRGDSAAYFCASSPRQNEKLFFGSGTQLSVL.

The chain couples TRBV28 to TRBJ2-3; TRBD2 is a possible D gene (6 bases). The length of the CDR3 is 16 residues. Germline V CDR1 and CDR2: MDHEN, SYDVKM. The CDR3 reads CSTVGVGSRYTDTQYF. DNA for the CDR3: TGTTCTACGGTCGGAGTCGGGAGCAGATACACAGATACGCAGTATTTT.

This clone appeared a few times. This chain's CDR3 is CASSLADSSYEQYF. CDR3 in DNA: TGTGCCAGCAGCTTAGCGGACAGCTCCTACGAGCAGTACTTC. J is TRBJ2-7 and V is TRBV11-2, with a tentative D call TRBD1 (6 bases). The CDR3 loop spans 14 amino acids. Germline lookup yields CDR1 SGHAT and CDR2 FQNNGV. Trimming removed 1 base at V and 0 bases at J, with 7 bases between.

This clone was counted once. CDR3 sequence reads: CASSKVSEQGPANTEAFF. In DNA form, the CDR3 reads TGTGCCAGCAGCAAAGTTTCCGAACAGGGCCCCGCTAACACTGAAGCTTTCTTT. The chain is built from TRBV21-1 and TRBJ1-1; the DNA was not compared with TRBD1, the D call given in the table. TRBV21-1 is termed a pseudogene. This CDR3 comprises 18 residues.

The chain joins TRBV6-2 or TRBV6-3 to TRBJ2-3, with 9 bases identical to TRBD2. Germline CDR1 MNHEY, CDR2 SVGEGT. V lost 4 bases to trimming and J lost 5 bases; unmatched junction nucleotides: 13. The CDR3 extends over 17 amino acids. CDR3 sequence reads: CASSSLGLAQPGDTQYF. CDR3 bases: TGTGCCAGCAGTTCGTTGGGACTAGCCCAGCCGGGAGATACGCAGTATTTT.

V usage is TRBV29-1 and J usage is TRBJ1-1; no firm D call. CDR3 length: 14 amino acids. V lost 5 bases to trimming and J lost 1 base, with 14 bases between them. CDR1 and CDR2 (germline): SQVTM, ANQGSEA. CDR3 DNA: TGCAGCGTTAGAAGGGAGGGTGGGAACACTGAAGCTTTCTTT. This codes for CSVRREGGNTEAFF.

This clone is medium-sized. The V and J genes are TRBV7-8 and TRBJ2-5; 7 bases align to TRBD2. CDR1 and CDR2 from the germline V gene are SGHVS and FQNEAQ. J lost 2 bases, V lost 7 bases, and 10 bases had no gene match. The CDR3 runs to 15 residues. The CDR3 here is CASILSGVPQETQYF. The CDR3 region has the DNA TGTGCCAGCATCTTGAGCGGGGTACCTCAAGAGACCCAGTACTTC.

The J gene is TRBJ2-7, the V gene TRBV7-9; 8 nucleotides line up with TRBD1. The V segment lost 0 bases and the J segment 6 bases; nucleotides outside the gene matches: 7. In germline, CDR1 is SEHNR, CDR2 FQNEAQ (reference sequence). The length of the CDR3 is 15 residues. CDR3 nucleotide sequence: TGTGCCAGCAGCTTAGCGACAGGGGTTGAGGGCGAGCAGTACTTC. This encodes CASSLATGVEGEQYF.

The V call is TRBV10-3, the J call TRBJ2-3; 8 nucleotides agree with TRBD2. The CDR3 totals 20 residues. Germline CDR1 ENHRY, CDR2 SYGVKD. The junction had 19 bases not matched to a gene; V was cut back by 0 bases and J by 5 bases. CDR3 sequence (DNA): TGTGCCATCAGTGAGTCGAAAGGCCAAAGGAGCGGGAGTCAGGGAGATACGCAGTATTTT. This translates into CAISESKGQRSGSQGDTQYF.

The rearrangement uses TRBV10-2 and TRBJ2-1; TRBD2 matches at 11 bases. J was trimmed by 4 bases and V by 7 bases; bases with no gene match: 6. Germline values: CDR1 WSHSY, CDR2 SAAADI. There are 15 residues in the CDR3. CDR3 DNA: TGCGCCAGCAAGCCACTAGCGGGGGATTACAATGAGCAGTTCTTC. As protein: CASKPLAGDYNEQFF.

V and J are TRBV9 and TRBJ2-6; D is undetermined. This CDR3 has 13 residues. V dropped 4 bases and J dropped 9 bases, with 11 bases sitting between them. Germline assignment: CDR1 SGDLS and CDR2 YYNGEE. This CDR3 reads CASSLTGGNVLTF. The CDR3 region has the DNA TGTGCCAGCAGCCTCACGGGTGGCAACGTCCTGACTTTC.

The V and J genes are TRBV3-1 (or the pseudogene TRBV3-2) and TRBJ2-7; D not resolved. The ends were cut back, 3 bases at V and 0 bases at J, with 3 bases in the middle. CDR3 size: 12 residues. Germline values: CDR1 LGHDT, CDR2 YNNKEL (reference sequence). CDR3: CASSQYSYEQYF. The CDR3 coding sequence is TGTGCCAGCAGCCAGTACTCCTACGAGCAGTACTTC.

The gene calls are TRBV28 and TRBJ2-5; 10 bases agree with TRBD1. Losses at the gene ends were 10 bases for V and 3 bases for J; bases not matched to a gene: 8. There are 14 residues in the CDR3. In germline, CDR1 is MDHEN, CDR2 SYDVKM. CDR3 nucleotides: TGTGCCATTCCTAGGGACAGGGGAAAAGAGACCCAGTACTTC. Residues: CAIPRDRGKETQYF.

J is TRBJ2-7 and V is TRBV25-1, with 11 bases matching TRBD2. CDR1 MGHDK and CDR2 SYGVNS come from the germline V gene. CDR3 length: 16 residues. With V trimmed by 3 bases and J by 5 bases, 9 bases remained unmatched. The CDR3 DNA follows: TGTGCCAGCAGTGATAGAACTAGCGGGAGAACGCACGAGCAGTACTTC. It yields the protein CASSDRTSGRTHEQYF.

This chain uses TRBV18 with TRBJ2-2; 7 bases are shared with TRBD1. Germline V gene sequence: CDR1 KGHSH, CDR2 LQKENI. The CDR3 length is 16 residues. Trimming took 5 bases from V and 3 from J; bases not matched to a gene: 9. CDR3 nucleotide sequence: TGTGCCAGCTCAAGAAACCGACAGGGAGACACCGGGGAGCTGTTTTTT. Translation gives CASSRNRQGDTGELFF.